These T cell receptor beta chains were read from a single sample in a study of identical twins. TCRdb reprocessed the 5' RACE reads with MiXCR, giving one entry per CDR3 protein. Among over 500,000 distinct CDR3 sequences listed, 20% to 25% were seen once. The same sample was also used in a study of T cells expressing NK-cell markers.

Material: CD4+ T cells sorted from blood. The receptor set was obtained from a woman between 18 and 29 years old in good health. Each CDR3 is given without its conserved first and last residue. The order of the fields is V gene, J gene, CDR3 protein.

TRBV10-3	TRBJ2-6	AIRMGQGRANVLT
TRBV20-1	TRBJ2-1	SAISVEGWAYNEQF
TRBV5-3	TRBJ2-1	PLDEQF
TRBV2	TRBJ1-2	ASSEAGVGYT
TRBV3-1	TRBJ1-4	ASSQGEKLF
TRBV12-3/TRBV12-4	TRBJ2-7	ASSPPRGVYEQY
TRBV9	TRBJ2-2	ASSVSLAITGELF
TRBV20-1	TRBJ2-3	SAGRERRDTQY
TRBV5-1	TRBJ2-3	ASSLGSGGFTDTQY
TRBV7-6	TRBJ1-1	ASSLERNSLSAF
TRBV3-1	TRBJ2-7	ASSQVAGREGREQY
TRBV7-2	TRBJ2-4	ASSPGLAGAKNIQY
TRBV3-1	TRBJ2-3	ASSQRSLAVGGGDTQY
TRBV7-3	TRBJ2-2	ASSLGSRTGELF
TRBV5-5	TRBJ2-7	ASSREGSVEQY
TRBV27	TRBJ1-2	ASSFFPRTEFGYT
TRBV7-9	TRBJ2-7	ASSPLDRGVDEQY
TRBV27	TRBJ2-7	ASSFSAGFSYEQY
TRBV5-1	TRBJ1-1	ASTLGGGMNTEAF
TRBV12-3/TRBV12-4	TRBJ2-7	ASSLAGKPHEQY
TRBV24-1	TRBJ1-2	ATSYNYGYT
TRBV10-3	TRBJ1-1	AISDQQGFAEAF
TRBV6-2/TRBV6-3	TRBJ2-4	ASSYNLAGGLDIQY
TRBV12-3/TRBV12-4	TRBJ1-2	ASSLTNTGFYGYT
TRBV5-1	TRBJ2-7	ASSAGGQQQY
TRBV20-1	TRBJ1-1	SATHPNTEAF
TRBV5-1	TRBJ2-7	ASSLLANEQY
TRBV5-1	TRBJ2-1	ASSKEGASYNEQF
TRBV12-3/TRBV12-4	TRBJ1-1	ASRGQGWDTEAF
TRBV11-2	TRBJ2-2	ASSLEVHPTGELF
TRBV12-3/TRBV12-4	TRBJ1-2	ASRETGNYGYT
TRBV6-2/TRBV6-3	TRBJ2-6	ASSYGQWSSGANVLT
TRBV20-1	TRBJ2-7	SVLILGQSYEQY
TRBV5-1	TRBJ2-3	ASSLVDGAQY
TRBV5-6	TRBJ2-1	ASSLNLNSYNEQF
TRBV10-3	TRBJ2-4	AISDGGTVDKNIQY
TRBV7-2	TRBJ2-5	ASSPILAVGTQY
TRBV29-1	TRBJ2-1	SGGLAEFYNEQF
TRBV15	TRBJ1-4	ATSSDRLLNEKLF
TRBV7-6	TRBJ2-7	ASSPQGGKAYEQY